This paragraph reports one T cell receptor beta chain. Its cognate antigen is unknown. Germline V gene lookup returns CDR1 SGHRS and CDR2 YFSETQ. The CDR3 length is 14 residues. Trimming removed 0 bases at V and 4 bases at J, with 9 bases between. This entry belongs to a study of beta chain features in type 1 diabetes. Study at large: Cell yields, age and gender were similar between patients and healthy donors. Regarding the study as a whole: Moderately but significantly shorter TCRB CDR3s were found in Type 1 diabetes patients in all four CD4+ subsets.

Once sorted, every population was more than 95% pure. Of the isolated RNA, all was reverse transcribed, and so the sequenced material was expressed TCRB transcripts. Using immunoSEQ multiplex PCR, the repertoire was profiled, and TCRdb retains in-frame clones only, with some absent. Of around 240,000 clones listed, 16% are singletons. The rearrangement joins TRBV5-1 to TRBJ2-3; D is possibly TRBD2 (6 bases). Sequencing was carried out using naive CD4+ T cells from blood. The receptor was derived from a young man with type 1 diabetes. The CDR3: CASSLEGGPDTQYF. In DNA, the CDR3 is TGCGCCAGCAGCTTGGAGGGAGGCCCAGATACGCAGTATTTT.